The 17 T cell receptor beta chains reported below all come from one sample, sequenced in a study of shared clonotypes between healthy human individuals. Using immunoSEQ multiplex PCR, the repertoire was profiled, and TCRdb retains in-frame clones only, with some absent. The repertoire holds millions of clones, with more than 85% as singletons. Material for sequencing was naive CD4+ T cells from PBMCs. The subset was: CD45RA+ positively selected. The receptors derive from a young man in good health. Some clones in this sample may be carry-over from other donors' samples.

The J gene is TRBJ2-7, the V gene TRBV11-2; D possibly corresponds to TRBD1 (5 bases). The CDR3 loop spans 12 amino acids. CDR1 SGHAT and CDR2 FQNNGV come from the germline V gene. The germline V and J ends were trimmed by 5 bases and 12 bases, with 17 bases remaining between them. CDR3 region: CASSLQSPGRYF. The CDR3 DNA is TGTGCCAGCAGCCTCCAGTCTCCAGGGCGGTACTTC. The variable domain in full, with the rest retrieved from reference TRBV11-2 and TRBJ2-7, is EAGVAQSPRYKIIEKRQSVAFWCNPISGHATLYWYQQILGQGPKLLIQFQNNGVVDDSQLPKDRFSAERLKGVDSTLKIQPAKLEDSAVYLCASSLQSPGRYFGPGTRLTVT.

The V gene is TRBV6-6, the J gene TRBJ2-6; 7 bases line up with TRBD1. The germline V gene has CDR1 MNHNY and CDR2 SVGAGI (reference sequence). After removal of 4 bases from V and 4 bases from J, the junction contained 7 bases not matched to a gene. CDR3 size: 16 residues. CDR3 sequence (DNA): TGTGCCAGCAGTTTCTCGACAGGGAACGGGGCCAACGTCCTGACTTTC. Its protein product is CASSFSTGNGANVLTF.

The CDR3 DNA follows: TGCGCCAGCAGCTTGGGAGCGGCGGATGATTACGAGCAGTACTTC. It yields the protein CASSLGAADDYEQYF. The rearrangement uses TRBV5-1 and TRBJ2-7; D may be TRBD2 (5 bases). The CDR3 covers 15 residues. V lost 0 bases, J lost 4 bases, and 14 bases lay in between. CDR1 SGHRS and CDR2 YFSETQ come from the germline V gene.

The gene calls are TRBV28 and TRBJ1-5; D is unclear. Germline V gene data show CDR1 as MDHEN and CDR2 as SYDVKM. V shed 2 bases and J shed 3 bases, with 17 bases lying between them. The CDR3 contains 17 residues. Here the CDR3 DNA reads TGTGCCAGCAGTTTAACCCGCCCGGGTGGTAACAATCAGCCCCAGCATTTT. Its translation is CASSLTRPGGNNQPQHF.

The chain uses TRBV9 and TRBJ2-1; 8 bases match TRBD2. This CDR3 region has 23 residues. With V trimmed by 0 bases and J by 1 base, 24 bases remained unmatched. Germline CDR1 reads SGDLS; CDR2 reads YYNGEE. CDR3 residues: CASSVARSPIAGLVRESYNEQFF. DNA for the CDR3: TGTGCCAGCAGCGTAGCGCGTAGCCCGATAGCGGGATTAGTGAGGGAATCCTACAATGAGCAGTTCTTC.

This sequence joins TRBV4-2 and TRBJ1-2; TRBD1 might be the D (5 bases). The germline CDR1 and CDR2 sequences are LGHNA and YNFKEQ. There are 15 residues in the CDR3. The V end was cut by 0 bases, the J end by 1 base, with 9 bases between. The CDR3 sequence is CASSQEAGSNYGYTF. CDR3 nucleotide sequence: TGTGCCAGCAGCCAAGAGGCAGGGAGTAACTATGGCTACACCTTC.

The chain is built from TRBV5-1 and TRBJ2-2; D possibly corresponds to TRBD2 (7 bases). The CDR3 totals 20 residues. Germline V lookup: CDR1 SGHRS, CDR2 YFSETQ. V lost 0 bases, J lost 2 bases, and 23 bases lay in between. CDR3 residues: CASSLAGGQSPAFNTGELFF. The CDR3 DNA reads as TGCGCCAGCAGCTTGGCCGGGGGGCAGAGTCCAGCCTTTAACACCGGGGAGCTGTTTTTT.

This clone was detected a few times. The chain couples TRBV7-9 to TRBJ2-2; no definite D call. V lost 5 bases to trimming and J lost 1 base, with 11 bases between them. The CDR3 has 15 residues. The germline gives CDR1 SEHNR, CDR2 FQNEAQ (reference sequence). The CDR3 here is CASSPRVLNTGELFF. The CDR3, as DNA: TGTGCCAGCAGCCCCCGGGTTTTGAACACCGGGGAGCTGTTTTTT.

CDR3 residues: CASSPPTDEKLFF. DNA for the CDR3: TGTGCCAGCTCACCACCGACGGATGAAAAACTGTTTTTT. This chain joins TRBV18 and TRBJ1-4; no firm D call. The CDR3 totals 13 residues. V shed 0 bases and J shed 6 bases, with 5 bases lying between them. Germline CDR1 reads KGHSH; CDR2 reads LQKENI.

The J gene is TRBJ2-5, the V gene TRBV28; D unresolved. Trimming stripped 2 bases from V and 7 bases from J, with 17 bases between. CDR1 is MDHEN, CDR2 SYDVKM, per germline. The CDR3 length is 15 residues. This CDR3 is CASSLKPPTKGTQYF. The CDR3 coding sequence is TGTGCCAGCAGTTTAAAGCCACCTACCAAGGGGACCCAGTACTTC.

The chain carries TRBV10-3 and TRBJ1-5; maybe TRBD1 (6 bases). Germline lookup yields CDR1 ENHRY and CDR2 SYGVKD. V lost 6 bases to trimming and J lost 5 bases, with 14 bases between them. The CDR3 extends over 14 amino acids. In DNA form, the CDR3 reads TGTGCCATCAGCCCCGGGGGCCTATATCAGCCCCAGCATTTT. Residues: CAISPGGLYQPQHF.

A remark on this clone: Germline and junction disagree at one end, which may indicate a read error. The J gene is TRBJ2-7, the V gene TRBV9; 7 positions match TRBD1. The CDR3 has 13 residues. Germline V gives CDR1 SGDLS, CDR2 YYNGEE. CDR3 sequence reads: CASSVEGMTGLDF. CDR3 DNA: TGTGCCAGCAGCGTCGAGGGGATGACAGGGTTGGACTTC.

The rearrangement joins TRBV19 to TRBJ1-2; tentative D call: TRBD1 (6 bases). V gave up 6 bases and J gave up 3 bases, with 20 bases separating them. Germline V gene lookup returns CDR1 LNHDA and CDR2 SQIVND (reference sequence). The CDR3 extends over 16 amino acids. CDR3 sequence (DNA): TGTGCCAGTAGCTTAGGACAGCTTGGGGTCTACTATGGCTACACCTTC. Amino acids: CASSLGQLGVYYGYTF.

The chain uses TRBV6-6 and TRBJ2-1; the D gene could be TRBD1 or TRBD2 (5 bases each). This CDR3 has 13 amino acids. Germline-derived CDR1 and CDR2 are MNHNY and SVGAGI (reference sequence). V gave up 4 bases and J gave up 10 bases, with 14 bases separating them. CDR3 sequence: CASSSVIGGEQFF. CDR3 bases: TGTGCCAGCAGTTCCGTCATTGGGGGAGAGCAGTTCTTC.

The chain links TRBV18 to TRBJ2-7, with 10 bases lining up with TRBD2. V lost 3 bases to trimming and J lost 3 bases; unmatched junction nucleotides: 5. The CDR3 extends over 15 amino acids. Germline lookup yields CDR1 KGHSH and CDR2 LQKENI. CDR3 in DNA: TGTGCCAGCTCACCTAGCGGGAGGATAGGCTACGAGCAGTACTTC. Encoded protein: CASSPSGRIGYEQYF.

The sample holds a few counts of this clone. The chain couples TRBV29-1 to TRBJ1-1; tentatively, D is TRBD1 (6 bases). CDR1 and CDR2 from the germline V gene are SQVTM and ANQGSEA. V dropped 6 bases and J dropped 3 bases, with 11 bases sitting between them. There are 12 residues in the CDR3. Written as DNA, the CDR3 is TGCAGCGTCCTACAGGGTTACACTGAAGCTTTCTTT. This gives the protein CSVLQGYTEAFF.

In its sample, this clone was seen a few times. Other DNA variants within this sample encode the same CDR3. The chain recombines TRBV20-1 with TRBJ2-7, with D possibly TRBD1 on 5 matching bases. Trimming shortened V by 2 bases and J by 3 bases, and 5 bases separated the two germline ends. This CDR3 comprises 11 residues. CDR1 DFQATT and CDR2 SNEGSKA come from the germline V gene (reference sequence). The CDR3 nucleotides are TGCAGTGCTAGACAGGGCTACGAGCAGTACTTC. Translation: CSARQGYEQYF.